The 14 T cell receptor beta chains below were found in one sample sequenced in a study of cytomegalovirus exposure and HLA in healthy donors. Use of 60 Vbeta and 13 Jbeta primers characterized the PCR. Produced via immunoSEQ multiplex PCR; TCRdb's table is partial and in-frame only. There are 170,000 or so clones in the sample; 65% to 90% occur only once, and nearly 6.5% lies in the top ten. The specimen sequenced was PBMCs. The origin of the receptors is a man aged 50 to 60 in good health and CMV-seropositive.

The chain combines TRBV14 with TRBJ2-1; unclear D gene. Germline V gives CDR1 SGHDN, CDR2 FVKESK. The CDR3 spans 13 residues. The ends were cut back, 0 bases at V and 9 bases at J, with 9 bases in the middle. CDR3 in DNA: TGTGCCAGCAGCCAAGATATTATGAGTGAGCAGTTCTTC. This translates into CASSQDIMSEQFF.

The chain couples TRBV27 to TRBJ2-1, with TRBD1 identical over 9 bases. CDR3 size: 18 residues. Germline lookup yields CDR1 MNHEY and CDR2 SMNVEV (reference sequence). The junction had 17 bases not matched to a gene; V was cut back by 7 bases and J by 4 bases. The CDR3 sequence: CASTSLLSQGARYNEQFF. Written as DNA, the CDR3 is TGTGCCAGCACTTCCCTCCTCTCACAGGGGGCGAGGTACAATGAGCAGTTCTTC.

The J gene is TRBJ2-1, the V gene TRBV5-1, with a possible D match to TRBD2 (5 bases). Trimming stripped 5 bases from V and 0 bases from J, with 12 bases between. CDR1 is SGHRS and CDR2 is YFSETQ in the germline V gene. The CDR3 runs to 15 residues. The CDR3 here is CASRSGEGSYNEQFF. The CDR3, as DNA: TGCGCCAGCAGGTCAGGTGAGGGCTCCTACAATGAGCAGTTCTTC.

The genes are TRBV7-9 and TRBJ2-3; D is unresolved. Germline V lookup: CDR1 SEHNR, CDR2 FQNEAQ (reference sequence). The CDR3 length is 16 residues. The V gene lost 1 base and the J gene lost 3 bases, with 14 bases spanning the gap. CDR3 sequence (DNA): TGTGCCAGCAGCTTAGATTCGAGTTACGGGACAGATACGCAGTATTTT. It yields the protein CASSLDSSYGTDTQYF.

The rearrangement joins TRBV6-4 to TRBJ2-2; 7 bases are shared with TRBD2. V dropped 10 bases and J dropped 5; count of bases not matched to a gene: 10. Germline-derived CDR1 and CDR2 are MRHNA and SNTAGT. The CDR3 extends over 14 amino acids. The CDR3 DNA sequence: TGTGCCAACCAGCGGGACGCACTAACCGGGGAGCTGTTTTTT. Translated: CANQRDALTGELFF.

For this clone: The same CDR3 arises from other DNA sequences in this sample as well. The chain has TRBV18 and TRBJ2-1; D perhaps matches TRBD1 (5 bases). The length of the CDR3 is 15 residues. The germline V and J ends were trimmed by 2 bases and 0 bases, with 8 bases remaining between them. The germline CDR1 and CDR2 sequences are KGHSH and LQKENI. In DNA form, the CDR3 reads TGTGCCAGCTCACCAGGGCAGGGCTCCTACAATGAGCAGTTCTTC. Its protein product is CASSPGQGSYNEQFF.

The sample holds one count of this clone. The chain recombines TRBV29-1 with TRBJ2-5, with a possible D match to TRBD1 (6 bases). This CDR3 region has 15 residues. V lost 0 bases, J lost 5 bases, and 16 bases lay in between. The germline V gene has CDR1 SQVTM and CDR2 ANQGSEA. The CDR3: CSVEDQGDRLETQYF. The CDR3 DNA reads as TGCAGCGTTGAAGATCAAGGAGACAGGTTGGAGACCCAGTACTTC. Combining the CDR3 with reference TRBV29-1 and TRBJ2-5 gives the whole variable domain SAVISQKPSRDICQRGTSLTIQCQVDSQVTMMFWYRQQPGQSLTLIATANQGSEATYESGFVIDKFPISRPNLTFSTLTVSNMSPEDSSIYLCSVEDQGDRLETQYFGPGTRLLVL.

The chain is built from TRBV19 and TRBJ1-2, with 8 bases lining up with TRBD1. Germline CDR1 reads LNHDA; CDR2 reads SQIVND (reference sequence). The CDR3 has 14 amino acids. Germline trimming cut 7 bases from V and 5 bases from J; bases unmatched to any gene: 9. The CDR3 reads CASTPGDRIYGYTF. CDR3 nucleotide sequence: TGTGCCAGTACCCCCGGGGACAGGATATATGGCTACACCTTC.

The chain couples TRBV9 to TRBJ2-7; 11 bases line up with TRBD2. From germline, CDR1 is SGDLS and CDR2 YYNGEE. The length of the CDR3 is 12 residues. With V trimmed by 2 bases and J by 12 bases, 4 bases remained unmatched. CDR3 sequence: CASSVSGGAPYF. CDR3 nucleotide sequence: TGTGCCAGCAGCGTTAGCGGGGGGGCCCCGTACTTC.

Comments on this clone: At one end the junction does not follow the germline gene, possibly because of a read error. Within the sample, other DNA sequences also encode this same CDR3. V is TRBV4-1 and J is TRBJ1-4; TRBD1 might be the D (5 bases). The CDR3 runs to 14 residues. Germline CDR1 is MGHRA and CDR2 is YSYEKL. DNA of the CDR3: TGCGCCAGTAGCCAAGACAGAATTAATGAAAAACTGTTTTTT. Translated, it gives CASSQDRINEKLFF.

The CDR3 DNA reads TGTGCCAGCAGCCCCCGGGAGGGATACTATGGCTACACCTTC. Translated, it gives CASSPREGYYGYTF. The chain links TRBV5-6 to TRBJ1-2; D not resolved. The CDR3 runs 14 residues. V lost 4 bases to trimming and J lost 3 bases, with 13 bases between them. Germline V gives CDR1 SGHDT, CDR2 YYEEEE.

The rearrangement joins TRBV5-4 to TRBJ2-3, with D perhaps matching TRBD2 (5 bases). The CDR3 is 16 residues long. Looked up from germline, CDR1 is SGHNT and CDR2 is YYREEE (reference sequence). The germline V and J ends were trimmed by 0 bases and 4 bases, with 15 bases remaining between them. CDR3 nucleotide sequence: TGTGCCAGCAGCTTGGGCCACGTTGAGGGCCCAGATACGCAGTATTTT. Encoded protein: CASSLGHVEGPDTQYF.

CDR3 region: CASRPDRGAYQPQHF. For the CDR3, the DNA is TGTGCCAGTAGACCCGACAGGGGAGCGTATCAGCCCCAGCATTTT. The chain employs TRBV19 and TRBJ1-5; 8 bases align to TRBD1. Trimming cost V 6 bases and J 5 bases; bases outside gene matches: 9. Per germline, CDR1 LNHDA and CDR2 SQIVND (reference sequence). The CDR3 covers 15 residues.

CDR3 in DNA: TGCGCCAGCGAACGCGGCTTTCGGGCCAAAAACATTCAGTACTTC. It is translated as CASERGFRAKNIQYF. V gene TRBV5-1 combines with J gene TRBJ2-4; D unclear. This CDR3 contains 15 residues. Per the germline V gene, CDR1 is SGHRS and CDR2 is YFSETQ. V was trimmed by 7 bases and J by 1 base, leaving 15 bases between them.